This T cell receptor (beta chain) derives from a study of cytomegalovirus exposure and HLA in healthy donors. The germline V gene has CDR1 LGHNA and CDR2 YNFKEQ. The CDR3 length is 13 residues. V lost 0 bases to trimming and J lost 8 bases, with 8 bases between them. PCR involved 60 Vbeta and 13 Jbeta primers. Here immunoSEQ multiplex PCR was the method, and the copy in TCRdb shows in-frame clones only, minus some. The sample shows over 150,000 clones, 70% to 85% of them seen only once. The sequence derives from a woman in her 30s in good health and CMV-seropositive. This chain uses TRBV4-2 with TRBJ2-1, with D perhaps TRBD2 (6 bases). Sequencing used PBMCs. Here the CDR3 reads CASSQDGDYEQFF. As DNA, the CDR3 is TGTGCCAGCAGCCAAGATGGGGACTATGAGCAGTTCTTC.